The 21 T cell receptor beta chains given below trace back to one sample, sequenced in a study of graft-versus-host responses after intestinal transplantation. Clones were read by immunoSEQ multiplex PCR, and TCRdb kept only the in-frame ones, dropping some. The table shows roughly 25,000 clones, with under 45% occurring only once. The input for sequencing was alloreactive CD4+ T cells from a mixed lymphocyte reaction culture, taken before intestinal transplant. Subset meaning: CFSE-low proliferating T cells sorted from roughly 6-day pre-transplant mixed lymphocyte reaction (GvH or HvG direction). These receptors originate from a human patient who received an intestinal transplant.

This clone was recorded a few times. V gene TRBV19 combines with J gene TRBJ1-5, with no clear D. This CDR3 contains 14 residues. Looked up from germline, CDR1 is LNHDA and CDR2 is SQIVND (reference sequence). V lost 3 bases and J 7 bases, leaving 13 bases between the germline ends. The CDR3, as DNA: TGTGCCAGTAGTATTGAGAGGGATGGGCAGCCCCAGCATTTT. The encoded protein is CASSIERDGQPQHF.

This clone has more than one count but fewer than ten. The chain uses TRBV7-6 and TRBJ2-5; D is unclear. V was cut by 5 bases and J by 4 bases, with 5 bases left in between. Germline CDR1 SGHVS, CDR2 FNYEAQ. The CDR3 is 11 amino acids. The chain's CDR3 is CASSTRETQYF. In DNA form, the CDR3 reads TGTGCCAGCAGCACAAGAGAGACCCAGTACTTC.

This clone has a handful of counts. The CDR3 reads CASSATGTEAFF. The CDR3 DNA reads as TGTGCCAGCAGCGCCACAGGGACTGAAGCTTTCTTT. The chain uses TRBV5-5 and TRBJ1-1, with D possibly being TRBD1 (6 bases). The CDR3 contains 12 residues. CDR1 and CDR2 from the germline V gene are SGHKS and YYEKEE (reference sequence). V dropped 4 bases and J dropped 5 bases, with 9 bases sitting between them.

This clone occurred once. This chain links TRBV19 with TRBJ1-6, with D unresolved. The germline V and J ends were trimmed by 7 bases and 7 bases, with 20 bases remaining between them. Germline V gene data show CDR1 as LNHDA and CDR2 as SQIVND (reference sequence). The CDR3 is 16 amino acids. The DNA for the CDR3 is TGTGCCAGTATGGTAGCAGGAGGATTGTGGAATTCACCCCTCCACTTT. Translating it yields CASMVAGGLWNSPLHF.

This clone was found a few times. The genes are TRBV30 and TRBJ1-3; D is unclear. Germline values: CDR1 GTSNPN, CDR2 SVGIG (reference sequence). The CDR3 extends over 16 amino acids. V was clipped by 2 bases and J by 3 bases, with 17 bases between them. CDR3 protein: CAWSITGSYFGNTIYF. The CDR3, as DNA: TGTGCCTGGAGTATTACCGGGTCCTACTTTGGAAACACCATATATTTT.

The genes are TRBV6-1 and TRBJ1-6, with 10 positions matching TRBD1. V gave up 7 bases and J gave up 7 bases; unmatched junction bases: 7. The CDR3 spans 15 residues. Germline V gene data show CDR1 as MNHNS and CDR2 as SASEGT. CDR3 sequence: CASTRGTGDNSPLHF. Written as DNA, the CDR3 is TGTGCCAGCACTCGGGGGACAGGGGACAATTCACCCCTCCACTTT.

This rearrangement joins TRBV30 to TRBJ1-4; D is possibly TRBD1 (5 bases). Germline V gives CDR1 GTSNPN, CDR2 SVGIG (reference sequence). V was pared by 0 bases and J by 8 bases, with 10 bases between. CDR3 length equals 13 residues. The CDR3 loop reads CAWSVLRAEKLFF. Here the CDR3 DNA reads TGTGCCTGGAGTGTACTCAGGGCGGAAAAACTGTTTTTT.

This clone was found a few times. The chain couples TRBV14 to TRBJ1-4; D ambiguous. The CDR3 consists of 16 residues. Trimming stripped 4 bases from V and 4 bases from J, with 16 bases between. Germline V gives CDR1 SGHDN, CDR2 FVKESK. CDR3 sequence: CASSPTTTLFNEKLFF. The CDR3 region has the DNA TGTGCCAGCAGCCCCACAACTACCCTCTTTAATGAAAAACTGTTTTTT.

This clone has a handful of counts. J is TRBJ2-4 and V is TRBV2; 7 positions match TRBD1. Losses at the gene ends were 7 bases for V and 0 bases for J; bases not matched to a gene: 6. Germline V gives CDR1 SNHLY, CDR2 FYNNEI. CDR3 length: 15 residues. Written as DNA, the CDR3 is TGTGCCAGCACCGGGACAGCTCTAGCCAAAAACATTCAGTACTTC. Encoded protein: CASTGTALAKNIQYF.

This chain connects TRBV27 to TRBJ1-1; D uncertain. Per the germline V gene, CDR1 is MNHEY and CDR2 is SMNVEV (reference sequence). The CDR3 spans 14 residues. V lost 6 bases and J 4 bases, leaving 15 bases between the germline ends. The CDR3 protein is CASSPSRFATEAFF. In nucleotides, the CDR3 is TGTGCCAGCAGCCCTTCCAGGTTCGCCACTGAAGCTTTCTTT.

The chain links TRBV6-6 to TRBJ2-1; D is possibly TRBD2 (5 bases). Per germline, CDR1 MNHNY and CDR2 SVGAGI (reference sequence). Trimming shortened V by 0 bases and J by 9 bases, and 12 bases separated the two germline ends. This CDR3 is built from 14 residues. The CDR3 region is CASSYSMPGSEQFF. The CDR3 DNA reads TGTGCCAGCAGTTACTCGATGCCTGGGAGTGAGCAGTTCTTC.

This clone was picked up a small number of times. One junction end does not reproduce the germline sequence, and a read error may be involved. The CDR3 sequence is CAWSGTAYNELFF. CDR3 DNA sequence: TGTGCCTGGAGTGGGACAGCTTACAATGAGCTGTTCTTC. The chain carries TRBV30 and TRBJ2-1, with D possibly being TRBD1 (6 bases). The CDR3 totals 13 residues. Germline V gives CDR1 GTSNPN, CDR2 SVGIG (reference sequence).

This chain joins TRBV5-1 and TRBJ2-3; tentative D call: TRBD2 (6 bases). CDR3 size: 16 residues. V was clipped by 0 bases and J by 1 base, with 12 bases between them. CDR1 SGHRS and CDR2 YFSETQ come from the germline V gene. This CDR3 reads CASSLAAGMGTDTQYF. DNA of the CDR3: TGCGCCAGCAGCTTGGCGGCGGGGATGGGCACAGATACGCAGTATTTT.

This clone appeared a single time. Here the CDR3 reads CASSVQGTLSYEQYF. CDR3 in DNA: TGTGCCAGCAGTGTACAGGGGACCCTCTCCTACGAGCAGTACTTC. The V and J genes are TRBV6-1 and TRBJ2-7; 7 bases fit TRBD1. The germline gives CDR1 MNHNS, CDR2 SASEGT. This CDR3 comprises 15 residues. The V segment lost 4 bases and the J segment 0 bases; nucleotides outside the gene matches: 6.

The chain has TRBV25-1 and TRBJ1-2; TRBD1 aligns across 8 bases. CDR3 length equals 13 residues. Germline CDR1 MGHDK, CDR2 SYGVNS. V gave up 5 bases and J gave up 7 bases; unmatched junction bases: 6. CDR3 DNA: TGTGCCAGCAGTCTCCAGGGGGCCGTTGGCTACACCTTC. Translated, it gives CASSLQGAVGYTF.

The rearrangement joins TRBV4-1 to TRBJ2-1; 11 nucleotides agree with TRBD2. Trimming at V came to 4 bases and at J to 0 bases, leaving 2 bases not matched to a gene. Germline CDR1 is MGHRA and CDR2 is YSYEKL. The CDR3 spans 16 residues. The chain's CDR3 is CASSPGTSGSYNEQFF. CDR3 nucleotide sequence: TGCGCCAGCAGCCCAGGGACTAGCGGCTCCTACAATGAGCAGTTCTTC.

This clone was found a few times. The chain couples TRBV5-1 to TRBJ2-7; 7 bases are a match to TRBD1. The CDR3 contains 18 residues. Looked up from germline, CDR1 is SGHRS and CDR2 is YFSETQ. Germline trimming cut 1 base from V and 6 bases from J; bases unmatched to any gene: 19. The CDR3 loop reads CASSLNPGQRTYYTEQYF. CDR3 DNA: TGCGCCAGCAGCTTGAACCCGGGACAGAGGACTTATTATACCGAGCAGTACTTC. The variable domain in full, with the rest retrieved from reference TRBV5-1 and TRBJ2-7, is KAGVTQTPRYLIKTRGQQVTLSCSPISGHRSVSWYQQTPGQGLQFLFEYFSETQRNKGNFPGRFSGRQFSNSRSEMNVSTLELGDSALYLCASSLNPGQRTYYTEQYFGPGTRLTVT.

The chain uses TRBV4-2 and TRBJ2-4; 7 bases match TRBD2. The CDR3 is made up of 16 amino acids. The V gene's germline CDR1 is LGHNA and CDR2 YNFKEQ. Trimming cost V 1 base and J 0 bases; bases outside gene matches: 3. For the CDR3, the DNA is TGTGCCAGCAGCCAAGTCGGGGGGATAGCCAAAAACATTCAGTACTTC. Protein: CASSQVGGIAKNIQYF.

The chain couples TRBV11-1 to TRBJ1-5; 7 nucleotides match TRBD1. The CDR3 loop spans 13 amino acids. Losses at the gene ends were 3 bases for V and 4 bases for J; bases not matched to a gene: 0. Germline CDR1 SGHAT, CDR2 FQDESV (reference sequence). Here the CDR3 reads CASSLTGNQPQHF. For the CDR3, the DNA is TGTGCCAGCAGCTTGACAGGGAATCAGCCCCAGCATTTT.

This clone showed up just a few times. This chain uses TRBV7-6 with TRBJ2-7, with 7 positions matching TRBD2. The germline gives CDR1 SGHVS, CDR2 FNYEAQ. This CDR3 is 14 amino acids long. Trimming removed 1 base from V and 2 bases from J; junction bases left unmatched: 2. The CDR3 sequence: CASSLGTRTYEQYF. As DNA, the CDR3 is TGTGCCAGCAGCTTAGGGACTAGGACCTACGAGCAGTACTTC.

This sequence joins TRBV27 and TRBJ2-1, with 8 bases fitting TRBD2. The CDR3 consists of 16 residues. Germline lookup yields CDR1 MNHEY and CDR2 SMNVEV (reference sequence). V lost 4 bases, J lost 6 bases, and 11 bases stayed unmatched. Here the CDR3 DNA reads TGTGCCAGCAGTTACAGTGGTCGGGGGGGGTTCAATGAGCAGTTCTTC. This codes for CASSYSGRGGFNEQFF.